The 20 T cell receptor beta chains reported below all come from one sample, sequenced in a study of T cell responses to AZD1222 COVID-19 vaccine. Some clones are missing from TCRdb's copy, which holds only in-frame ones; the method was immunoSEQ multiplex PCR. Of roughly 150,000 clones in the sample, 91% are singletons; the top ten hold around 1.3%. The sample in question was peripheral blood, obtained 28 days after the second AZD1222 dose. The receptors here all came from an adult who received the AZD1222 COVID-19 vaccine.

This sequence joins TRBV28 and TRBJ1-1, with TRBD1 matching 8 bases. The V segment lost 7 bases and the J segment 1 base; nucleotides outside the gene matches: 14. The CDR3 length is 17 residues. Germline loops: CDR1 MDHEN, CDR2 SYDVKM. The CDR3 here is CASTSLAPGTGNTEAFF. CDR3 bases: TGTGCCAGCACCTCCTTGGCGCCCGGGACAGGGAACACTGAAGCTTTCTTT.

The chain employs TRBV7-8 and TRBJ2-3, with TRBD2 identical over 12 bases. V shed 3 bases, J shed 0 bases, and the junction held 7 bases outside the gene matches. Germline V gene data show CDR1 as SGHVS and CDR2 as FQNEAQ. The CDR3 contains 18 residues. CDR3 protein: CASSFGTSGLASTDTQYF. CDR3 bases: TGTGCCAGCAGCTTCGGGACTAGCGGGCTTGCTAGCACAGATACGCAGTATTTT. Full variable domain (outside the CDR3, taken from reference TRBV7-8 and TRBJ2-3): GAGVSQSPRYKVAKRGQDVALRCDPISGHVSLFWYQQALGQGPEFLTYFQNEAQLDKSGLPSDRFFAERPEGSVSTLKIQRTQQEDSAVYLCASSFGTSGLASTDTQYFGPGTRLTVL.

The chain recombines TRBV11-2 with TRBJ2-1; D remains ambiguous. Germline values: CDR1 SGHAT, CDR2 FQNNGV. V was cut by 4 bases and J by 4 bases, with 26 bases left in between. There are 19 residues in the CDR3. CDR3 in amino acids: CASSYESRIGLVGYNEQFF. The CDR3 DNA follows: TGTGCCAGCAGCTACGAGTCCCGGATTGGGCTGGTGGGATACAATGAGCAGTTCTTC.

The V gene is TRBV20-1, the J gene TRBJ2-5; 7 bases line up with TRBD1. This CDR3 comprises 13 residues. With 3 bases clipped from V and 4 bases from J, the junction kept 5 bases outside the gene matches. The V gene's germline CDR1 is DFQATT and CDR2 SNEGSKA (reference sequence). The CDR3 region has the DNA TGCAGTGCTAGTTCGAGGGGGCGAGAGACCCAGTACTTC. It codes for CSASSRGRETQYF.

The chain uses TRBV7-4 and TRBJ2-3; no firm D call. Trimming pared 3 bases from V and 3 bases from J, leaving 10 bases between. Germline CDR1 and CDR2: SGHVT and SQSDAQ. CDR3 length: 14 residues. The CDR3 DNA sequence: TGTGCCAGCAGCTTTAAACCTAGGACAGATACGCAGTATTTT. It encodes CASSFKPRTDTQYF.

This chain connects TRBV7-2 to TRBJ2-3; 8 positions match TRBD1. V shed 1 base, J shed 2 bases, and the junction held 2 bases outside the gene matches. Germline CDR1 and CDR2: SGHTA and FQGNSA. This CDR3 is 15 amino acids long. In DNA, the CDR3 is TGTGCCAGCAGCTTAGGGGACAGGATCACAGATACGCAGTATTTT. As protein: CASSLGDRITDTQYF. Filled out from reference TRBV7-2 and TRBJ2-3, the complete variable domain reads GAGVSQSPSNKVTEKGKDVELRCDPISGHTALYWYRQSLGQGLEFLIYFQGNSAPDKSGLPSDRFSAERTGGSVSTLTIQRTQQEDSAVYLCASSLGDRITDTQYFGPGTRLTVL.

This chain links TRBV27 with TRBJ2-7, with D maybe TRBD1 (6 bases). The CDR3 spans 15 residues. V was trimmed by 8 bases and J by 2 bases, leaving 19 bases between them. From germline, CDR1 is MNHEY and CDR2 SMNVEV (reference sequence). CDR3 region: CASGRPGAQAYEQYF. In DNA, the CDR3 is TGTGCCAGCGGCCGCCCAGGGGCCCAGGCCTACGAGCAGTACTTC.

DNA of the CDR3: TGCGCCAGCATGACAGAGCCCAATCAGCCCCAGCATTTT. Translation: CASMTEPNQPQHF. V usage is TRBV5-1 and J usage is TRBJ1-5, with D maybe TRBD1 (5 bases). Germline loops: CDR1 SGHRS, CDR2 YFSETQ. This CDR3 has 13 amino acids. Trimming stripped 6 bases from V and 3 bases from J, with 10 bases between.

V gene TRBV6-4 combines with J gene TRBJ2-3, with unresolved D. V was trimmed by 4 bases and J by 4 bases, leaving 9 bases between them. Germline V CDR1 and CDR2: MRHNA, SNTAGT. CDR3 size: 13 residues. CDR3 region: CASSVRSADTQYF. The DNA of the CDR3 is TGTGCCAGCAGTGTACGATCGGCAGATACGCAGTATTTT.

This rearrangement joins TRBV7-2 to TRBJ1-2; D possibly corresponds to TRBD1 (6 bases). The V end was cut by 3 bases, the J end by 6 bases, with 11 bases between. This CDR3 comprises 13 residues. Germline loops: CDR1 SGHTA, CDR2 FQGNSA. The CDR3 DNA is TGTGCCAGCAGCTTGGACAGACAGGATGGCTACACCTTC. It translates to CASSLDRQDGYTF.

The chain carries TRBV18 and TRBJ1-2; 7 bases map to TRBD1. This CDR3 contains 14 residues. J gave up 2 bases and V 3 bases, and 3 bases lay outside the gene matches. Germline CDR1 and CDR2: KGHSH and LQKENI. This CDR3 reads CASSPDRLNYGYTF. The CDR3, as DNA: TGTGCCAGCTCACCGGACAGGTTAAACTATGGCTACACCTTC.

This clone was seen only once. The genes are TRBV9 and TRBJ1-2; TRBD1 might be the D (6 bases). The germline CDR1 and CDR2 sequences are SGDLS and YYNGEE. There are 13 residues in the CDR3. V shed 0 bases and J shed 4 bases, with 7 bases lying between them. The chain's CDR3 is CASSVGDIYGYTF. CDR3 bases: TGTGCCAGCAGCGTAGGGGACATCTATGGCTACACCTTC. Drawing the rest from reference TRBV9 and TRBJ1-2, the complete variable domain is DSGVTQTPKHLITATGQRVTLRCSPRSGDLSVYWYQQSLDQGLQFLIQYYNGEERAKGNILERFSAQQFPDLHSELNLSSLELGDSALYFCASSVGDIYGYTFGSGTRLTVV.

The rearrangement links TRBV4-1 to TRBJ1-4; a possible D gene is TRBD1 (5 bases). Per germline, CDR1 MGHRA and CDR2 YSYEKL. The length of the CDR3 is 13 residues. Trimming stripped 3 bases from V and 7 bases from J, with 9 bases between. The CDR3 DNA follows: TGCGCCAGCAGCCAGGCAGGGTTTGAAAAACTGTTTTTT. It codes for CASSQAGFEKLFF.

V gene TRBV1 combines with J gene TRBJ2-7; the table calls TRBD2, which could not be checked here. TRBV1 is tagged as a pseudogene. The CDR3 is 16 amino acids. The CDR3 region is CTSSQASGRVCYEQYF. Written as DNA, the CDR3 is TGCACCAGCAGCCAAGCTAGCGGGAGGGTCTGCTACGAGCAGTACTTC.

This clone occurred once. The V call is TRBV7-2, the J call TRBJ2-1; D gene unclear. Trimming shortened V by 0 bases and J by 0 bases, and 15 bases separated the two germline ends. Germline values: CDR1 SGHTA, CDR2 FQGNSA. This CDR3 has 18 amino acids. The DNA of the CDR3 is TGTGCCAGCAGCTTAGCTTCGGGCGGCCCAGGCTCCTACAATGAGCAGTTCTTC. Protein sequence: CASSLASGGPGSYNEQFF.

The chain links TRBV13 to TRBJ1-1; 7 nucleotides line up with TRBD1. CDR1 and CDR2 from the germline V gene are PRHDT and FYEKMQ (reference sequence). After removal of 3 bases from V and 4 bases from J, the junction contained 8 bases not matched to a gene. There are 15 residues in the CDR3. The CDR3 nucleotides are TGTGCCAGCAGCTTCCCGACAGGGAGCGGCACTGAAGCTTTCTTT. This translates into CASSFPTGSGTEAFF. Full variable domain (missing parts from reference TRBV13 and TRBJ1-1): AAGVIQSPRHLIKEKRETATLKCYPIPRHDTVYWYQQGPGQDPQFLISFYEKMQSDKGSIPDRFSAQQFSDYHSELNMSSLELGDSALYFCASSFPTGSGTEAFFGQGTRLTVV.

The genes are TRBV7-9 and TRBJ2-2; TRBD1 matches 9 bases. Germline V lookup: CDR1 SEHNR, CDR2 FQNEAQ (reference sequence). The CDR3 runs 15 residues. Trimming at V came to 7 bases and at J to 5 bases, leaving 8 bases not matched to a gene. The CDR3, as DNA: TGTGCCAGCAACCCGACAGGGGGTCGGACCGGGGAGCTGTTTTTT. It specifies CASNPTGGRTGELFF.

This chain uses TRBV7-3 with TRBJ2-1; TRBD2 might be the D (6 bases). V was trimmed by 2 bases and J by 2 bases, leaving 7 bases between them. The CDR3 covers 14 residues. The germline gives CDR1 SGHTA, CDR2 FQGTGA. CDR3: CASSLGLPYNEQFF. CDR3 bases: TGTGCCAGCAGCTTAGGACTACCCTACAATGAGCAGTTCTTC.

This chain uses TRBV7-2 with TRBJ1-1; TRBD1 aligns across 7 bases. The CDR3 sequence is 16 residues long. The trim removed 5 bases at V and 3 bases at J, leaving 12 bases unmatched. CDR1 and CDR2 from the germline V gene are SGHTA and FQGNSA. The CDR3 sequence: CASSPDRAIRDTEAFF. CDR3 sequence (DNA): TGTGCCAGCAGCCCCGACAGGGCGATAAGGGACACTGAAGCTTTCTTT.

Here the CDR3 DNA reads TGCGCCAGCAGCCTTTCAGGGTCTGGAGGCCAGCCCCAGCATTTT. Protein product: CASSLSGSGGQPQHF. The chain carries TRBV5-1 and TRBJ1-5; possible D gene TRBD1, 5 bases. This CDR3 is 15 amino acids long. Germline V gene data show CDR1 as SGHRS and CDR2 as YFSETQ. V was pared by 4 bases and J by 7 bases, with 18 bases between.